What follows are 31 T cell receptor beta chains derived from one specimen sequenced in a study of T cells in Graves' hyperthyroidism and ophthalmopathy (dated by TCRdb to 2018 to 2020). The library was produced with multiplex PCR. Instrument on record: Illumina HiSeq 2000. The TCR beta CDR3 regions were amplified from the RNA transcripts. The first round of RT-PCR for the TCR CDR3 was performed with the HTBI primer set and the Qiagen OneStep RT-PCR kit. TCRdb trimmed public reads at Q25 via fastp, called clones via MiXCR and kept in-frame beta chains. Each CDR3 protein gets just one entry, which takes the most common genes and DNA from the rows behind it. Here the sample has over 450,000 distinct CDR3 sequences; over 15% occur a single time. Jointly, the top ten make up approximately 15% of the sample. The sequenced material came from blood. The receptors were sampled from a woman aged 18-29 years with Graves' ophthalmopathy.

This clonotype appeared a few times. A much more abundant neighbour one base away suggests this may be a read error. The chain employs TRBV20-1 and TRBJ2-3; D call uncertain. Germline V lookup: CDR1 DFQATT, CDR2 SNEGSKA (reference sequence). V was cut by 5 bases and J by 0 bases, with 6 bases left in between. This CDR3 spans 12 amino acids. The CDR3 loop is CSAQTSTDTQYF. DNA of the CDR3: TGCAGTGCTCAGACTAGCACAGATACGCAGTATTTT.

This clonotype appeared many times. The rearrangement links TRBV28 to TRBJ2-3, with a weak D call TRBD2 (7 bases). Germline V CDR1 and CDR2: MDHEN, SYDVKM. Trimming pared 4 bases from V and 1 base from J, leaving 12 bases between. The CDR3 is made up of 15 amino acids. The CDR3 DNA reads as TGTGCCAGCAGTTCGCGGGGGCACGGCACAGATACGCAGTATTTT. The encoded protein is CASSSRGHGTDTQYF.

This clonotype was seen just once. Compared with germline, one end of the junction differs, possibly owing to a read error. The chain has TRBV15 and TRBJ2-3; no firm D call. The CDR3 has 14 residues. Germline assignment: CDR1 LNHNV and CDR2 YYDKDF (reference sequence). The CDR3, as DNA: TGTGCCACCAGAAGAGAGCAGAGCACAGATACGCAGTATTTT. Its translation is CATRREQSTDTQYF.

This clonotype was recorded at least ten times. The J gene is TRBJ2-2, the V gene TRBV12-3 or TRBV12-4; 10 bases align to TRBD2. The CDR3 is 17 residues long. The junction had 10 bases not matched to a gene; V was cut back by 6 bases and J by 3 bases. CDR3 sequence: CASRQSSGSFYTGELFF. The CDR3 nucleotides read TGTGCCAGCAGGCAGTCTAGCGGGAGCTTTTACACCGGGGAGCTGTTTTTT.

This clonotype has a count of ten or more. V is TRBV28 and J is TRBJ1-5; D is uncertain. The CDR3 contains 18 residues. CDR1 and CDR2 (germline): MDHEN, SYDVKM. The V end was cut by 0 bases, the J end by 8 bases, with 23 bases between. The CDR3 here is CASSLWFLGRRENKPQHF. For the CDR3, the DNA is TGTGCCAGCAGTTTATGGTTCTTAGGGAGGCGGGAAAATAAGCCCCAGCATTTT. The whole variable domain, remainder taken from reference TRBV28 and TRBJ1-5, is DVKVTQSSRYLVKRTGEKVFLECVQDMDHENMFWYRQDPGLGLRLIYFSYDVKMKEKGDIPEGYSVSREKKERFSLILESASTNQTSMYLCASSLWFLGRRENKPQHFGDGTRLSIL.

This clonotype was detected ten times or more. The CDR3 region has the DNA TGTGCCAGCAGTGAATGGGGACAGGAGAACACCGGGGAGCTGTTTTTT. Translation: CASSEWGQENTGELFF. This rearrangement joins TRBV6-1 to TRBJ2-2; 8 bases match TRBD1. With 2 bases clipped from V and 1 base from J, the junction kept 3 bases outside the gene matches. The germline V gene encodes CDR1 MNHNS and CDR2 SASEGT. The CDR3 is made up of 16 amino acids.

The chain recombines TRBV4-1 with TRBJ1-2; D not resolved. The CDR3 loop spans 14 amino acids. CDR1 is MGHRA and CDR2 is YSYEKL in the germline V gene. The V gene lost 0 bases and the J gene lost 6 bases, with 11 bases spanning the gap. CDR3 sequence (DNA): TGCGCCAGCAGCCAAGAGGCCACCCCCGATGGCTACACCTTC. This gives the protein CASSQEATPDGYTF.

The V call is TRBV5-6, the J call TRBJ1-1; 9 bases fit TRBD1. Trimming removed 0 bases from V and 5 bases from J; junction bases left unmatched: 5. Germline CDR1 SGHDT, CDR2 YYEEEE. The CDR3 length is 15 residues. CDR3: CASSLDGQGWTEAFF. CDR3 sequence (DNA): TGTGCCAGCAGCTTGGACGGACAGGGGTGGACTGAAGCTTTCTTT.

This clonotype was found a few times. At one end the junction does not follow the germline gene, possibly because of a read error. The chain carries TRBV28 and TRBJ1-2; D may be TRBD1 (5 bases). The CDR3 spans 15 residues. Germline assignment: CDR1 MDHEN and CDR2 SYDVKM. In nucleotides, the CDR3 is TGTGCCAGCAGGGAGCCGGGACCGAGGGACTATAGCTACACCTTC. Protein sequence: CASREPGPRDYSYTF.

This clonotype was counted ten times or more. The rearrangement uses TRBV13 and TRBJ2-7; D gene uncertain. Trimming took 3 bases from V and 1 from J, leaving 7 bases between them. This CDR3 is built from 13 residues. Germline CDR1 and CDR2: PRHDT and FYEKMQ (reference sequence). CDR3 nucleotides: TGTGCCAGCAGCTTTGGAGAATCCTACGAGCAGTACTTC. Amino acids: CASSFGESYEQYF.

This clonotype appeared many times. Written as DNA, the CDR3 is TGTGCCAGCAGTGCTGCTGGAGGGGGCAATCAGCCCCAGCATTTT. As protein: CASSAAGGGNQPQHF. V usage is TRBV12-3 or TRBV12-4 and J usage is TRBJ1-5, with D possibly being TRBD1 (5 bases). CDR3 length: 15 amino acids. V dropped 5 bases and J dropped 2 bases, with 13 bases sitting between them.

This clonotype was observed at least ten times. CDR3 protein: CASSQGRRGGLNTEAFF. In DNA, the CDR3 is TGCGCCAGCAGCCAAGGGAGACGGGGAGGGTTGAACACTGAAGCTTTCTTT. This rearrangement joins TRBV4-1 to TRBJ1-1; no firm D call. Germline CDR1 MGHRA, CDR2 YSYEKL. The CDR3 length is 17 residues. V was trimmed by 1 base and J by 0 bases, leaving 15 bases between them.

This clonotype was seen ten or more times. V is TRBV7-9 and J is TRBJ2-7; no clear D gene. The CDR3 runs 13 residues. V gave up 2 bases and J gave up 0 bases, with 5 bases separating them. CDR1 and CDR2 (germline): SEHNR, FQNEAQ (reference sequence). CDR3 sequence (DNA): TGTGCCAGCAGCTTACCCCCCTCCTACGAGCAGTACTTC. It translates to CASSLPPSYEQYF. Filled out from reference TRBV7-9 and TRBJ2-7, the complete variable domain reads DTGVSQNPRHKITKRGQNVTFRCDPISEHNRLYWYRQTLGQGPEFLTYFQNEAQLEKSRLLSDRFSAERPKGSFSTLEIQRTEQGDSAMYLCASSLPPSYEQYFGPGTRLTVT.

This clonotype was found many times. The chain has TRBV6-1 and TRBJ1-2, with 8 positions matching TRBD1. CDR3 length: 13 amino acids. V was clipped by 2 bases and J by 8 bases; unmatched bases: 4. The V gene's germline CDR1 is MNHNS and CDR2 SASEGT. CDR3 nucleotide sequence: TGTGCCAGCAGTGAACAGGGGGCGCCGGGCTACACCTTC. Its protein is CASSEQGAPGYTF.

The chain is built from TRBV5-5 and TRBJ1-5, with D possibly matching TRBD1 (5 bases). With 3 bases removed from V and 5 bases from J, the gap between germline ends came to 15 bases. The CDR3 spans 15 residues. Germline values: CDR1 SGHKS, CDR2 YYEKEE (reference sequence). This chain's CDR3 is CASSSRAGHDQPQHF. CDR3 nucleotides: TGTGCCAGCAGCTCAAGGGCAGGGCACGATCAGCCCCAGCATTTT.

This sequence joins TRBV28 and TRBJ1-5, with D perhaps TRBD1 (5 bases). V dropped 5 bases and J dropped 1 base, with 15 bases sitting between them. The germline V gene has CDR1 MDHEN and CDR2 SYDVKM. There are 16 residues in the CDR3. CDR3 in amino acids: CASSLNSGVSNQPQHF. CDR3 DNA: TGTGCCAGCAGTCTCAACTCGGGGGTAAGCAATCAGCCCCAGCATTTT.

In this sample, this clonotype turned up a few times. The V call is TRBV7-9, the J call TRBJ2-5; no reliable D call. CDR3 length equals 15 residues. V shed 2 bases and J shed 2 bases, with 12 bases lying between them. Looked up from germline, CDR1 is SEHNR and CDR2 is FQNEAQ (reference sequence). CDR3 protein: CASSLSGNKQETQYF. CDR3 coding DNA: TGTGCCAGCAGCTTATCCGGCAATAAACAAGAGACCCAGTACTTC.

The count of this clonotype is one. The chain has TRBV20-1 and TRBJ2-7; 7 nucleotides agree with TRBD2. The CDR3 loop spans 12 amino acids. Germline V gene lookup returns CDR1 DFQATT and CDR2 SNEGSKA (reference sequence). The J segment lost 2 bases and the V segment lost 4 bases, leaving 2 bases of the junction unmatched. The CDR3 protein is CSAKRGPYEQYF. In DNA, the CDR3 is TGCAGTGCTAAGCGGGGTCCCTACGAGCAGTACTTC.

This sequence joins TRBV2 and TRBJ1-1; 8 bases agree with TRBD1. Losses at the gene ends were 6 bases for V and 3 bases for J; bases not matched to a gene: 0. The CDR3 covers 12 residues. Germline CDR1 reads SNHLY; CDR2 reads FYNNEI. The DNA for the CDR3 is TGTGCCAGCAGGGGACAGGACACTGAAGCTTTCTTT. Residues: CASRGQDTEAFF.

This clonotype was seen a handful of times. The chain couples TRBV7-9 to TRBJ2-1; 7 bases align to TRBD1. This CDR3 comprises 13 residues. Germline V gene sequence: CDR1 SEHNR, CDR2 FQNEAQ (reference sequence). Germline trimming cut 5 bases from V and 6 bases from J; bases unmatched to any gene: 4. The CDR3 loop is CASSPTGRNEQFF. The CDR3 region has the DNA TGTGCCAGCAGCCCGACAGGGCGCAATGAGCAGTTCTTC.

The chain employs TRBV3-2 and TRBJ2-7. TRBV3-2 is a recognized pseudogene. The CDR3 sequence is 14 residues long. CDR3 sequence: CASSQDNSLYEQCF. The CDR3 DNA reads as TGTGCCAGCAGCCAAGACAACAGTCTTTACGAGCAGTGCTTC.

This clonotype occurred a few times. CDR3 residues: CASTEDGLAYNEQFF. In nucleotides, the CDR3 is TGTGCCAGCACCGAAGACGGGCTCGCCTACAATGAGCAGTTCTTC. This chain uses TRBV9 with TRBJ2-1, with D hard to call. V was clipped by 6 bases and J by 2 bases, with 15 bases between them. This CDR3 has 15 amino acids. In germline, CDR1 is SGDLS, CDR2 YYNGEE.

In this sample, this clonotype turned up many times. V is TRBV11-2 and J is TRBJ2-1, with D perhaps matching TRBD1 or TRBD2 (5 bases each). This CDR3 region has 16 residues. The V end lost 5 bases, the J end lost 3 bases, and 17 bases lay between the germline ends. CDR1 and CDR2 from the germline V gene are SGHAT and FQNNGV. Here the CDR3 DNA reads TGTGCCAGCAGCCTCCCCACCGAGGGGCGCTACAATGAGCAGTTCTTC. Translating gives CASSLPTEGRYNEQFF.

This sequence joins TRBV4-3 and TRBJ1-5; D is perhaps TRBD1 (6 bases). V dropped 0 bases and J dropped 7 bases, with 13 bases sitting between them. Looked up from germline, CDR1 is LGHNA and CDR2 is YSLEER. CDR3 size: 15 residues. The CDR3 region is CASSQDVQGYQPQHF. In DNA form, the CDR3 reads TGCGCCAGCAGCCAAGATGTACAGGGATACCAGCCCCAGCATTTT.

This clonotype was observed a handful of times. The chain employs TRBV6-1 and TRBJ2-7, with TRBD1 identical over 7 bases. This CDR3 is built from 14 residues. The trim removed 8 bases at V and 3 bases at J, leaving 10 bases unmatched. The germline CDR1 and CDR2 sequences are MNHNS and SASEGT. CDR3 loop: CASAVEDRYYEQYF. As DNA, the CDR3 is TGTGCCAGCGCTGTTGAGGACAGGTACTACGAGCAGTACTTC.

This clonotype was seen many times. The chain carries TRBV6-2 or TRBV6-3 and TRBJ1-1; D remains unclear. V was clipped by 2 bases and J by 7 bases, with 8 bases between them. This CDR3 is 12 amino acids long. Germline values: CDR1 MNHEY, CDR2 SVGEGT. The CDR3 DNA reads TGTGCCAGCAGTTACACGACCGTTGAAGCTTTCTTT. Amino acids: CASSYTTVEAFF.

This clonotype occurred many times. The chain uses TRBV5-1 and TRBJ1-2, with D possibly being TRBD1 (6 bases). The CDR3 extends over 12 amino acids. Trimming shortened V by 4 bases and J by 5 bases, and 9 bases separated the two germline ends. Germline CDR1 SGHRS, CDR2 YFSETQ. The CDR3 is CASSLTGYGYTF. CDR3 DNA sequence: TGCGCCAGCAGCCTAACAGGGTATGGCTACACCTTC.

The CDR3 loop is CASSYSQGLNTEAFF. CDR3 nucleotide sequence: TGTGCCAGCAGCTATAGCCAGGGGCTCAACACTGAAGCTTTCTTT. The chain has TRBV5-4 and TRBJ1-1, with TRBD1 as a possible D gene (6 bases). This CDR3 comprises 15 residues. Trimming pared 3 bases from V and 2 bases from J, leaving 14 bases between. Germline V gene sequence: CDR1 SGHNT, CDR2 YYREEE (reference sequence).

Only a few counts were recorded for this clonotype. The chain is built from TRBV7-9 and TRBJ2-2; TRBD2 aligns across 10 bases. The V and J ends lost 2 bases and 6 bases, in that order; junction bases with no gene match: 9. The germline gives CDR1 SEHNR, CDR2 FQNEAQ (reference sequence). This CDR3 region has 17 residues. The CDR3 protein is CASSLFGLAAAAGELFF. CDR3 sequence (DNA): TGTGCCAGCAGCTTATTCGGACTAGCGGCGGCGGCCGGGGAGCTGTTTTTT.

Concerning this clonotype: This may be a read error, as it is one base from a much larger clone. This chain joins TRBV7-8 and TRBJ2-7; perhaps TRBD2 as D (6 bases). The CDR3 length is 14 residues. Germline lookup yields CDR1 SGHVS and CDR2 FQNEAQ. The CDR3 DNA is TGTGCCGGCAGCGTCCGGGACTTGACCTACGAGCAGTACTTC. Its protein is CAGSVRDLTYEQYF.

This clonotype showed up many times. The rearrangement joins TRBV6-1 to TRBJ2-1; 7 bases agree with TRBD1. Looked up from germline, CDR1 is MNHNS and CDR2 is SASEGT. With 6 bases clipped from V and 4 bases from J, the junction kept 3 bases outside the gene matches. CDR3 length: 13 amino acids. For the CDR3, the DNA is TGTGCCAGCAGCGGACAGGCTTACAATGAGCAGTTCTTC. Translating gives CASSGQAYNEQFF.